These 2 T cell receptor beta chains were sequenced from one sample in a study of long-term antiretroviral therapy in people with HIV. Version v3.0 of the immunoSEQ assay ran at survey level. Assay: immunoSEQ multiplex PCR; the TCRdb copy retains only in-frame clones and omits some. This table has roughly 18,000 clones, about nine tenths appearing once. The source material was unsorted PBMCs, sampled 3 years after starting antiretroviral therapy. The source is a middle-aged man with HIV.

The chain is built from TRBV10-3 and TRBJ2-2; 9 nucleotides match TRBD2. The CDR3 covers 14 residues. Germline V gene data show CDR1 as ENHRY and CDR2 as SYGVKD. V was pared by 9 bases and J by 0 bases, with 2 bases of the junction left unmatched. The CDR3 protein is CAIRTSANTGELFF. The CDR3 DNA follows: TGTGCCATTCGGACTAGCGCGAACACCGGGGAGCTGTTTTTT.

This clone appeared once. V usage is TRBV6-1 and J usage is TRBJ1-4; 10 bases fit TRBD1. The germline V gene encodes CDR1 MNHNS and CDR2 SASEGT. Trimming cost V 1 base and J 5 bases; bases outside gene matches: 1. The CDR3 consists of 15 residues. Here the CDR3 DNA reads TGTGCCAGCAGTGAAGTGGGACAGGGGAATGAAAAACTGTTTTTT. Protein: CASSEVGQGNEKLFF.